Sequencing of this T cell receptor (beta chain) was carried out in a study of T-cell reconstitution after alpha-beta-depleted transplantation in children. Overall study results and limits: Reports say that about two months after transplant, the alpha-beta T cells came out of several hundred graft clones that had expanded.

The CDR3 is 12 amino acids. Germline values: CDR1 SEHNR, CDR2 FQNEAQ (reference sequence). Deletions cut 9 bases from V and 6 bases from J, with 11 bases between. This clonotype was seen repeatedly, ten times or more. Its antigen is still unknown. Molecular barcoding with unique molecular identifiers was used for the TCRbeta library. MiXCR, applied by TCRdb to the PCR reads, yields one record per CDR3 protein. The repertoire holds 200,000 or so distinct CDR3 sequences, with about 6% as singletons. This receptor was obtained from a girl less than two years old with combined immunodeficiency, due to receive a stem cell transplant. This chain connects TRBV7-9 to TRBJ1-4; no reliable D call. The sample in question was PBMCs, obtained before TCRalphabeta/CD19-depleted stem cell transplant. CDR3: CASRTMDEKLFF. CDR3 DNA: TGTGCCAGTCGGACGATGGATGAAAAACTGTTTTTT.